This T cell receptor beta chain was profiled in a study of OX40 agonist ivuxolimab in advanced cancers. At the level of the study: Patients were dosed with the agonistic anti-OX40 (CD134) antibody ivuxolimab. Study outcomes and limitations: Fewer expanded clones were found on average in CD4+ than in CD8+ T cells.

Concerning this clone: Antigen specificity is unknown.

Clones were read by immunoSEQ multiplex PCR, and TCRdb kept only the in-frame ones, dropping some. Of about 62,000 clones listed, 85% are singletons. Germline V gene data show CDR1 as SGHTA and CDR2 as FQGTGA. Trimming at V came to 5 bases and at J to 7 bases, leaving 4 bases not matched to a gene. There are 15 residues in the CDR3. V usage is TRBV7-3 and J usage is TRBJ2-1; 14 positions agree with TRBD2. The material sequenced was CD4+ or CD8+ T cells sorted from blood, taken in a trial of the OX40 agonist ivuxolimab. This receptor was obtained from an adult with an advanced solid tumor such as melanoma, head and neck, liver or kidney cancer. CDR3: CASSQGTSGSNEQFF. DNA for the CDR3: TGTGCCAGCAGCCAGGGGACTAGCGGGAGTAATGAGCAGTTCTTC.